These 19 T cell receptor beta chains share one sample of origin, sequenced in a study of control samples from healthy donors and cancer patients (dated by TCRdb to between 2020 and 2021). Library preparation used the immunoSEQ multiplex PCR assay. TCRdb obtained this table from immuneACCESS and retained in-frame rearrangements with V and J assigned. These tables miss some clones; where compared with another copy, unresolved V genes account for less than half of the shortfall, and the remainder is unexplained. Recorded for this sample are 160,000 or so clones; over 95% of them occurred a single time. Approximately 0.93% of the sample is held by the ten biggest clonotypes. Sequencing input: blood. Source of these receptors: a woman in her twenties or thirties in good health.

Here the CDR3 reads CASSSDPDEQFF. The CDR3 region has the DNA TGTGCCAGCAGCTCTGATCCTGATGAGCAGTTCTTC. The chain recombines TRBV13 with TRBJ2-1, with D unclear. CDR3 length: 12 residues. V dropped 4 bases and J dropped 8 bases, with 9 bases sitting between them. Germline assignment: CDR1 PRHDT and CDR2 FYEKMQ (reference sequence).

The chain has TRBV6-1 and TRBJ2-5, with 8 bases identical to TRBD2. CDR3 length: 14 amino acids. Trimming removed 3 bases from V and 1 base from J; junction bases left unmatched: 1. Germline V gene data show CDR1 as MNHNS and CDR2 as SASEGT. CDR3 sequence (DNA): TGTGCCAGCAGTGATCGGGGGGGCCAAGAGACCCAGTACTTC. It specifies CASSDRGGQETQYF.

The J gene is TRBJ2-1, the V gene TRBV18; 12 bases are a match to TRBD2. The CDR3 runs 17 residues. Germline V lookup: CDR1 KGHSH, CDR2 LQKENI. The V and J ends lost 0 bases and 12 bases, in that order; junction bases with no gene match: 12. CDR3 residues: CASSPPRLAGVHDGQFF. The CDR3 DNA sequence: TGTGCCAGCTCACCACCCAGACTAGCGGGAGTACACGATGGGCAGTTCTTC.

The rearrangement links TRBV28 to TRBJ1-5; possibly TRBD1 for D (5 bases). The CDR3 is 15 amino acids. Looked up from germline, CDR1 is MDHEN and CDR2 is SYDVKM. Trimming took off 4 bases at V and 6 bases at J, with 16 bases between the two ends. CDR3: CASSSRTSETQPQHF. CDR3 DNA sequence: TGTGCCAGCAGTTCCCGGACATCGGAGACTCAGCCCCAGCATTTT.

In DNA, the CDR3 is TGTGCCAGCAGTACCCACAGGGAGAACACTGAAGCTTTCTTT. Protein sequence: CASSTHRENTEAFF. This chain uses TRBV28 with TRBJ1-1, with D perhaps matching TRBD1 (6 bases). CDR1 is MDHEN and CDR2 is SYDVKM in the germline V gene. V lost 5 bases and J 1 base, leaving 11 bases between the germline ends. This CDR3 region has 14 residues.

The chain has TRBV18 and TRBJ1-1; 7 nucleotides line up with TRBD1. Germline lookup yields CDR1 KGHSH and CDR2 LQKENI. The CDR3 covers 12 residues. J was trimmed by 6 bases and V by 4 bases; bases with no gene match: 2. The CDR3 nucleotides read TGTGCCAGCTCACTACAGGGGTCTGAAGCTTTCTTT. It yields the protein CASSLQGSEAFF.

This clone came up many times. The chain links TRBV6-5 to TRBJ1-5, with a tentative D call TRBD1 (5 bases). Trimming took off 10 bases at V and 2 bases at J, with 15 bases between the two ends. The CDR3 runs to 14 residues. Germline lookup yields CDR1 MNHEY and CDR2 SVGAGI. This chain's CDR3 is CATTRTRGNQPQHF. The CDR3 DNA is TGTGCCACTACAAGGACAAGGGGCAATCAGCCCCAGCATTTT.

The J gene is TRBJ2-6, the V gene TRBV3-1 (or the pseudogene TRBV3-2), with 11 nucleotides matching TRBD1. CDR1 is LGHDT and CDR2 is YNNKEL in the germline V gene (reference sequence). CDR3 length: 18 residues. V shed 3 bases, J shed 3 bases, and the junction held 7 bases outside the gene matches. The CDR3 spells CASSQVPGQGDGANVLTF. CDR3 coding DNA: TGTGCCAGCAGCCAGGTCCCGGGACAGGGGGATGGGGCCAACGTCCTGACTTTC.

Here the CDR3 reads CASSLYGTDTQYF. The DNA for the CDR3 is TGCGCCAGCAGCTTGTATGGCACAGATACGCAGTATTTT. The chain recombines TRBV5-1 with TRBJ2-3; D gene uncertain. V gave up 1 base and J gave up 1 base, with 4 bases separating them. Germline V CDR1 and CDR2: SGHRS, YFSETQ. CDR3 size: 13 residues.

The V and J genes are TRBV7-9 and TRBJ1-4; 10 bases align to TRBD1. V trimming: 3 bases; J trimming: 8 bases; junction bases outside the gene matches: 18. Germline CDR1 SEHNR, CDR2 FQNEAQ (reference sequence). There are 19 residues in the CDR3. The CDR3 DNA is TGTGCCAGCAGCTTTGATCCTGCCTATGGGACAGGGGATATAGAAAAACTGTTTTTT. This sequence encodes CASSFDPAYGTGDIEKLFF.

The rearrangement uses TRBV6-6 and TRBJ2-7; perhaps D is TRBD1 or TRBD2 (5 bases each). The germline gives CDR1 MNHNY, CDR2 SVGAGI (reference sequence). V lost 6 bases and J lost 4, with 16 bases in between. The CDR3 runs to 14 residues. The DNA for the CDR3 is TGTGCCAGCAGCACCGGGACGGAGGCGTACGAGCAGTACTTC. Translation gives CASSTGTEAYEQYF.

The CDR3 DNA sequence: TGTGCCAGCTTGTCAGAGTCTCTAAGGGACTATGGCTACACCTTC. Translating gives CASLSESLRDYGYTF. The chain recombines TRBV6-5 with TRBJ1-2, with D unresolved. The CDR3 length is 15 residues. CDR1 MNHEY and CDR2 SVGAGI come from the germline V gene. The germline V and J ends were trimmed by 8 bases and 3 bases, with 19 bases remaining between them.

This clone has only one observation. The V call is TRBV28, the J call TRBJ2-7; the D is unclear. In germline, CDR1 is MDHEN, CDR2 SYDVKM. There are 13 residues in the CDR3. V lost 2 bases and J lost 6, with 11 bases in between. The CDR3 coding sequence is TGTGCCAGCAGTTTACCCCCGCCAGGCGAGCAGTACTTC. This codes for CASSLPPPGEQYF. The entire variable domain, with the rest obtained from reference TRBV28 and TRBJ2-7, is as follows: DVKVTQSSRYLVKRTGEKVFLECVQDMDHENMFWYRQDPGLGLRLIYFSYDVKMKEKGDIPEGYSVSREKKERFSLILESASTNQTSMYLCASSLPPPGEQYFGPGTRLTVT.

V is TRBV20-1 and J is TRBJ2-1; 13 positions match TRBD2. Trimming took 3 bases from V and 9 from J; bases not matched to a gene: 14. CDR3 size: 17 residues. Germline V gene sequence: CDR1 DFQATT, CDR2 SNEGSKA (reference sequence). The CDR3 reads CSASGRGGLAGVGEQFF. In DNA form, the CDR3 reads TGCAGTGCTAGTGGCCGAGGAGGACTAGCGGGAGTGGGTGAGCAGTTCTTC.

This clone was counted a single time. The junction departs from germline at one end; a sequencing error may be responsible. The CDR3 spells CAWRGPGQVIF. CDR3 sequence (DNA): TGTGCCTGGAGGGGCCCGGGACAGGTAATCTTC. The chain links TRBV30 to TRBJ2-7, with 8 bases that match TRBD1. Germline CDR1 is GTSNPN and CDR2 is SVGIG (reference sequence). The length of the CDR3 is 11 residues. Full variable domain (missing parts from reference TRBV30 and TRBJ2-7): SQTIHQWPATLVQPVGSPLSLECTVEGTSNPNLYWYRQAAGRGLQLLFYSVGIGQISSEVPQNLSASRPQDRQFILSSKKLLLSDSGFYLCAWRGPGQVIFGPGTRLTVT.

V gene TRBV6-6 combines with J gene TRBJ2-3; D is tentatively TRBD1 or TRBD2 (6 bases each). This CDR3 has 12 amino acids. The V gene lost 8 bases and the J gene lost 5 bases, with 11 bases spanning the gap. The germline gives CDR1 MNHNY, CDR2 SVGAGI (reference sequence). The CDR3 nucleotides are TGTGCCAGCCGGCGGGGACAAGATACGCAGTATTTT. It specifies CASRRGQDTQYF.

This sequence joins TRBV7-9 and TRBJ1-1; 9 bases fit TRBD1. CDR3 length equals 14 residues. Germline CDR1 is SEHNR and CDR2 is FQNEAQ (reference sequence). The trim removed 4 bases at V and 4 bases at J, leaving 4 bases unmatched. The CDR3 here is CASSWTGDGTEAFF. The CDR3 DNA follows: TGTGCCAGCAGCTGGACAGGGGACGGCACTGAAGCTTTCTTT. Full variable domain (rest looked up from reference TRBV7-9 and TRBJ1-1): DTGVSQNPRHKITKRGQNVTFRCDPISEHNRLYWYRQTLGQGPEFLTYFQNEAQLEKSRLLSDRFSAERPKGSFSTLEIQRTEQGDSAMYLCASSWTGDGTEAFFGQGTRLTVV.

The chain has TRBV5-1 and TRBJ1-4, with 8 positions matching TRBD1. V lost 4 bases to trimming and J lost 4 bases; unmatched junction nucleotides: 6. Germline CDR1 SGHRS, CDR2 YFSETQ. This CDR3 contains 15 residues. CDR3 coding DNA: TGCGCCAGCAGCATTCAGGGGGCCGGTAATGAAAAACTGTTTTTT. Protein product: CASSIQGAGNEKLFF.

This sequence joins TRBV19 and TRBJ2-4; D uncertain. Trimming shortened V by 6 bases and J by 1 base, and 10 bases separated the two germline ends. Germline CDR1 and CDR2: LNHDA and SQIVND (reference sequence). The CDR3 runs 14 residues. The CDR3 bases are TGTGCCAGTAGGAGCCATAGGGCCAAAAACATTCAGTACTTC. This codes for CASRSHRAKNIQYF.